The T cell receptor (beta chain) under discussion was sequenced for a study of CD8 T cells in ankylosing spondylitis. Overall study findings and caveats: Ankylosing spondylitis blood seemed to carry a telltale TCR beta motif made of about 8 highly homologous variants.

Germline V CDR1 and CDR2: LNHDA, SQIVND (reference sequence). This CDR3 contains 16 residues. V shed 1 base, J shed 6 bases, and the junction held 11 bases outside the gene matches. This clonotype has more than one count but fewer than ten. The antigen remains unidentified. From the 5' RACE reads, TCRdb called clonotypes with MiXCR, one entry per CDR3 protein. The sample has over 600,000 distinct CDR3 sequences, 15% to 20% seen once. This chain links TRBV19 with TRBJ1-1, with 7 nucleotides matching TRBD1. The sequenced sample consisted of blood, either unsorted or a sorted T cell fraction (not recorded which). The origin of this receptor is a male donor with ankylosing spondylitis. DNA of the CDR3: TGTGCCAGTAGTATAGGCAAACAGCAGGGGGTAGCTGAAGCTTTCTTT. It codes for CASSIGKQQGVAEAFF.